Presented here are 27 T cell receptor beta chains from one specimen sequenced in a study of tumor-infiltrating lymphocytes in oesophageal squamous cell carcinoma. MiXCR, applied by TCRdb to the PCR reads, yields one record per CDR3 protein. The profile covers more than 10,000 distinct CDR3 sequences, with approximately 48% appearing a single time and roughly 30% taken by the ten largest. Specimen: esophageal tumor tissue. The receptor set was obtained from a female donor with esophageal squamous cell carcinoma.

The V and J genes are TRBV12-3 or TRBV12-4 and TRBJ2-1, with D uncertain. The CDR3 is 13 amino acids. V lost 4 bases and J 6 bases, leaving 10 bases between the germline ends. CDR3 coding DNA: TGTGCCAGCAGTTCTATGGGCGGCAATGAGCAGTTCTTC. Its protein is CASSSMGGNEQFF.

The chain couples TRBV6-2 or TRBV6-3 to TRBJ2-1; TRBD2 is a possible D gene (5 bases). The end of the DNA aligns better with TRBJ2-5, so the J call may be wrong. Per germline, CDR1 MNHEY and CDR2 SVGEGT. The CDR3 spans 13 residues. The CDR3 DNA is TGTGCCAGCATTCCCACGGGGCAAGAGACCCAGTACTTC. Its protein product is CASIPTGQETQYF.

As for this clonotype: The CDR3 does not close with the conserved phenylalanine or tryptophan, likely indicating a read error. It is unclear where the CDR3 begins or ends on the DNA, so no DNA is shown, and the CDR3 is as TCRdb lists it. This chain links TRBV12-3 or TRBV12-4 with TRBJ2-7; the listed D gene, TRBD2, was not tested against the DNA. Ends included, the CDR3 has 16 residues. The CDR3 sequence: CASSPETSGYEQYFGS.

In this sample, this clonotype turned up a few times. The rearrangement uses TRBV7-2 and TRBJ2-3; 8 positions match TRBD1. V gave up 5 bases and J gave up 0 bases; unmatched junction bases: 10. This CDR3 is 17 amino acids long. The germline gives CDR1 SGHTA, CDR2 FQGNSA. CDR3 residues: CASSPRQGLQSTDTQYF. The CDR3 DNA sequence: TGTGCCAGCAGCCCTCGACAGGGGCTTCAGAGCACAGATACGCAGTATTTT.

This clonotype was seen many times. A much larger clone sits a single nucleotide away, making a read error possible. This chain links TRBV28 with TRBJ2-1; 9 bases line up with TRBD2. The last part of the DNA fits TRBJ2-7 better; the J call may be wrong. The CDR3 runs to 16 residues. Germline values: CDR1 MDHEN, CDR2 SYDVKM. The CDR3 region is CASRYAGTSSYNEQYF. The CDR3 DNA follows: TGTGCCAGCAGGTACGCCGGGACTAGCAGCTACAATGAGCAGTACTTC.

DNA of the CDR3: TGTGCCAGCAGCGCTAGGGGGGGACTGCTCTACAATGAGCAGTACTTC. It translates to CASSARGGLLYNEQYF. The J gene is TRBJ2-5, the V gene TRBV9; a possible D gene is TRBD2 (7 bases). There are 16 residues in the CDR3. Germline V gene sequence: CDR1 SGDLS, CDR2 YYNGEE. V was shortened by 3 bases and J by 11 bases, with 26 bases between the two germline ends. The variable domain in full, completed from reference TRBV9 and TRBJ2-5, reads DSGVTQTPKHLITATGQRVTLRCSPRSGDLSVYWYQQSLDQGLQFLIQYYNGEERAKGNILERFSAQQFPDLHSELNLSSLELGDSALYFCASSARGGLLYNEQYFGPGTRLLVL.

This clonotype was detected only a few times. The rearrangement uses TRBV28 and TRBJ2-1; 12 bases are a match to TRBD2. Unmatched junction bases numbered 8, after V lost 2 bases and J lost 3 bases. From germline, CDR1 is MDHEN and CDR2 SYDVKM. The CDR3 consists of 18 residues. The CDR3 loop reads CASSLGGTSGRHYNEQFF. The CDR3 coding sequence is TGTGCCAGCAGTTTAGGGGGAACTAGCGGGAGGCACTACAATGAGCAGTTCTTC.

The chain uses TRBV28 and TRBJ1-4; D is possibly TRBD1 (6 bases). Trimming took 3 bases from V and 4 from J, leaving 15 bases between them. The CDR3 has 16 residues. CDR1 is MDHEN, CDR2 SYDVKM, per germline. The CDR3 loop reads CASSLGGYVGNEKLFF. DNA of the CDR3: TGTGCCAGCAGTTTGGGGGGCTATGTGGGTAATGAAAAACTGTTTTTT.

This clonotype was found once. This sequence joins TRBV7-9 and TRBJ2-4, with 12 nucleotides matching TRBD2. Matching the DNA end better, TRBJ2-1 makes the J call doubtful. The CDR3 loop spans 16 amino acids. CDR1 SEHNR and CDR2 FQNEAQ come from the germline V gene (reference sequence). For the CDR3, the DNA is TGTGCCAGCAGCGTCACTAGCGGGAGGCCGAACAATGAGCAGTTCTTC. Protein: CASSVTSGRPNNEQFF.

The chain has TRBV10-1 and TRBJ2-4, with TRBD1 as a possible D gene (6 bases). Trimming removed 5 bases at V and 13 bases at J, with 24 bases between. Looked up from germline, CDR1 is WNHNN and CDR2 is SYGVQD (reference sequence). CDR3 length: 15 residues. Here the CDR3 reads CASSRPGVGYNEQYF. CDR3 in DNA: TGCGCCAGCAGTCGCCCAGGGGTCGGCTACAATGAGCAGTACTTC.

This clonotype showed up many times. This CDR3 fails to terminate in the conserved phenylalanine or tryptophan, so it likely reflects a read error. The DNA is left out, because the CDR3 cannot be placed on it with certainty; the CDR3 is given as TCRdb lists it. The chain joins TRBV7-3 to TRBJ2-3; TRBD1 reflects the table's D call only, with no check against the DNA. The CDR3 is 16 amino acids in total, end residues counted. Germline-derived CDR1 and CDR2 are SGHTA and FQGTGA. This chain's CDR3 is CASSPMGGVHEQYFGP.

The chain combines TRBV6-1 with TRBJ2-3; 9 bases line up with TRBD2. This CDR3 is 18 amino acids long. The V and J ends lost 5 bases and 0 bases, in that order; junction bases with no gene match: 12. CDR1 and CDR2 (germline): MNHNS, SASEGT. This chain's CDR3 is CASSPVGAGGPSTDTQYF. The CDR3 coding sequence is TGTGCCAGCAGTCCCGTGGGCGCGGGAGGGCCGAGCACAGATACGCAGTATTTT.

The chain is built from TRBV7-2 and TRBJ2-3; no clear D gene. Looked up from germline, CDR1 is SGHTA and CDR2 is FQGNSA. The CDR3 runs 12 residues. With 4 bases removed from V and 2 bases from J, the gap between germline ends came to 4 bases. The CDR3: CASSSYTDTQYF. CDR3 sequence (DNA): TGTGCCAGCAGCTCGTACACAGATACGCAGTATTTT.

The chain couples TRBV7-8 to TRBJ2-1; 10 bases agree with TRBD2. The CDR3 totals 16 residues. The V segment lost 6 bases and the J segment 5 bases; nucleotides outside the gene matches: 10. Per the germline V gene, CDR1 is SGHVS and CDR2 is FQNEAQ. The CDR3 spells CASRSQREGQDNEQFF. CDR3 nucleotides: TGTGCCAGCAGGAGCCAGCGGGAGGGCCAAGACAATGAGCAGTTCTTC.

The V call is TRBV25-1, the J call TRBJ1-1; D unclear. The CDR3 contains 12 residues. V lost 4 bases and J lost 3, with 6 bases in between. Germline loops: CDR1 MGHDK, CDR2 SYGVNS. CDR3 in DNA: TGTGCCAGCAGTGCGCAGTACACTGAAGCTTTCTTT. Amino acid sequence: CASSAQYTEAFF. The full variable domain, in which reference TRBV25-1 and TRBJ1-1 provide the parts outside the CDR3, is EADIYQTPRYLVIGTGKKITLECSQTMGHDKMYWYQQDPGMELHLIHYSYGVNSTEKGDLSSESTVSRIRTEHFPLTLESARPSHTSQYLCASSAQYTEAFFGQGTRLTVV.

This clonotype showed up just a few times. The junction departs from the called germline gene at one end, perhaps through a read error. The chain combines TRBV7-7 with TRBJ2-5; 7 bases line up with TRBD2. The CDR3 sequence is 13 residues long. Germline loops: CDR1 SSHAT, CDR2 FNYEAQ (reference sequence). As DNA, the CDR3 is TGTGCTAGCAGCTCCGGACTAGTAGAGACCCAGTACTTC. This codes for CASSSGLVETQYF.

This clonotype was picked up many times. V and J are TRBV5-1 and TRBJ1-1, with no clear D. Germline V gene data show CDR1 as SGHRS and CDR2 as YFSETQ. The CDR3 sequence is 14 residues long. V lost 1 base and J 1 base, leaving 8 bases between the germline ends. The CDR3 is CASSLQLENTEAFF. In nucleotides, the CDR3 is TGCGCCAGCAGCTTGCAGCTAGAGAACACTGAAGCTTTCTTT.

The J gene is TRBJ2-3, the V gene TRBV7-2; D remains unclear. Trimming left V 4 bases short and J 11 bases short, with 13 bases between. CDR3 length: 12 amino acids. Germline V lookup: CDR1 SGHTA, CDR2 FQGNSA. The CDR3 bases are TGTGCCAGCAGCTCCGACGAAATCGGGCAGTATTTT. Residues: CASSSDEIGQYF. Using reference TRBV7-2 and TRBJ2-3 for the parts outside the CDR3, the full variable domain is GAGVSQSPSNKVTEKGKDVELRCDPISGHTALYWYRQSLGQGLEFLIYFQGNSAPDKSGLPSDRFSAERTGGSVSTLTIQRTQQEDSAVYLCASSSDEIGQYFGPGTRLTVL.

The chain couples TRBV28 to TRBJ2-6; D is unresolved. Near its end, the DNA agrees better with TRBJ2-7, so the J call may be wrong. The germline V gene encodes CDR1 MDHEN and CDR2 SYDVKM. The CDR3 contains 12 residues. The CDR3 sequence is CASSLVSGEQYF. DNA for the CDR3: TGTGCCAGCAGTTTAGTTTCCGGCGAGCAGTACTTC.

This clonotype was recorded only once. The genes are TRBV7-3 and TRBJ2-5; 9 bases map to TRBD2. The end of the DNA fits TRBJ2-1 better, so the J call may be wrong. The CDR3 spans 15 residues. Germline V lookup: CDR1 SGHTA, CDR2 FQGTGA. CDR3 loop: CASSLEGLAYNEQFF. Written as DNA, the CDR3 is TGTGCCAGCAGCTTAGAGGGACTAGCATACAATGAGCAGTTCTTC.

In this sample, this clonotype is large. At one boundary the junction diverges from the germline segment, which might be a read error. The gene calls are TRBV7-9 and TRBJ2-7, with unresolved D. This CDR3 is 12 amino acids long. Per germline, CDR1 SEHNR and CDR2 FQNEAQ (reference sequence). CDR3 in amino acids: CASSPGDSPLHF. CDR3 DNA sequence: TGTGCCAGCAGCCCCGGTGATTCACCCCTCCACTTC.

By share, this clonotype ranks as medium-sized (0.01 to 0.1%). V is TRBV25-1 and J is TRBJ2-3, with D uncertain. The CDR3 consists of 15 residues. V shed 4 bases and J shed 2 bases, with 13 bases lying between them. CDR1 and CDR2 (germline): MGHDK, SYGVNS. CDR3 protein: CASSASKPNTDTQYF. The CDR3 bases are TGTGCCAGCAGTGCCTCCAAGCCAAACACAGATACGCAGTATTTT.

The chain employs TRBV7-4 and TRBJ1-2; 7 nucleotides align to TRBD1. The germline gives CDR1 SGHVT, CDR2 SQSDAQ. The CDR3 spans 13 residues. With V trimmed by 8 bases and J by 4 bases, 7 bases remained unmatched. CDR3 bases: TGTGCCAGCGGGGACAGTTCGGGCTATGGCTACACCTTC. It specifies CASGDSSGYGYTF.

This clonotype came up a few times. The chain combines TRBV6-4 with TRBJ1-4; D is possibly TRBD1 (5 bases). Germline V gives CDR1 MRHNA, CDR2 SNTAGT. V gave up 0 bases and J gave up 4 bases, with 9 bases separating them. The CDR3 runs 15 residues. The CDR3 protein is CASSDSAGSNEKLFF. As DNA, the CDR3 is TGTGCCAGCAGTGACTCGGCAGGGAGTAATGAAAAACTGTTTTTT.

This clonotype was observed a few times. The CDR3 here is CASSPGGSDTQYF. The CDR3 region has the DNA TGTGCCAGCAGTCCCGGAGGGTCAGATACGCAGTATTTT. The V and J genes are TRBV28 and TRBJ2-3; D may be TRBD2 (6 bases). Germline V gives CDR1 MDHEN, CDR2 SYDVKM. The CDR3 runs 13 residues. V was cut by 5 bases and J by 4 bases, with 10 bases left in between.

The rearrangement links TRBV7-8 to TRBJ2-7; D might be TRBD2 (5 bases). Germline V gene lookup returns CDR1 SGHVS and CDR2 FQNEAQ. The CDR3 runs 15 residues. Trimming shortened V by 4 bases and J by 7 bases, and 20 bases separated the two germline ends. The CDR3 reads CASSSGRLSSNEQYF. The DNA of the CDR3 is TGTGCCAGCAGCTCTGGGCGACTAAGCTCCAATGAGCAGTACTTC.

This clonotype was seen many times. The CDR3 region is CASSPEVQEDTEAFF. CDR3 DNA: TGCGCCAGCAGCCCCGAGGTACAGGAGGACACTGAAGCTTTCTTT. The gene calls are TRBV5-1 and TRBJ1-1, with TRBD1 as a possible D gene (5 bases). Germline V gene lookup returns CDR1 SGHRS and CDR2 YFSETQ. The CDR3 totals 15 residues. The germline V and J ends were trimmed by 4 bases and 3 bases, with 16 bases remaining between them.